These T cell receptor beta chains were read from a single sample in a study of CD8 T cells in ankylosing spondylitis. TCRdb used MiXCR to reprocess the 5' RACE reads, holding one entry per CDR3 protein. The sample consists of 700,000 or so distinct CDR3 sequences, around 20% of them appearing once. The sample comprised blood, either unsorted or a sorted T cell fraction (not recorded which). The origin of the receptors is a male donor with ankylosing spondylitis. Both conserved end residues are part of each CDR3. A D gene is named only where the DNA matches it firmly. A clone size is listed for some rows: how often the clone was seen (once, few, many), or a class if it is expanded.

>TRBJ2-7|-|TRBV4-2|many
TGTGCCAGCAGCCAAGGTCACGAGCAGTACTTC
CASSQGHEQYF
>TRBJ1-5|-|TRBV19|-
TGTGCCAGTAGTATTCGGCAGTTAAGGTGGGCCCAGCATTTT
CASSIRQLRWAQHF
>TRBJ1-3|-|TRBV5-1|few
TGCGCCAGCAGCTTCACAGGGATCGGAAACACCATATATTTT
CASSFTGIGNTIYF
>TRBJ2-7|TRBD2|TRBV11-2|-
TGTGCCAGCAGCCCACACCCCGTAGCGGGCACCTACGAGCAGTACTTC
CASSPHPVAGTYEQYF
>TRBJ1-1|-|TRBV11-2|-
TGTGCCAGCAGCTTCGACTACACTGAAGCTTTCTTT
CASSFDYTEAFF
>TRBJ1-5|-|TRBV18|-
TGTGCCAGCTCACCCCCGGCGGGGGGTCTGGATCAGCCCCAGCATTTT
CASSPPAGGLDQPQHF
>TRBJ1-4|TRBD1|TRBV6-1|-
TGTGCCAGCAGATCGGGACAGGGAAAGCGGGAAAATGAAAAACTGTTTTTT
CASRSGQGKRENEKLFF
>TRBJ2-5|-|TRBV15|many
TGTGCCACCAGCAGAGATGACCCTAGCTTTGAGACCCAGTACTTC
CATSRDDPSFETQYF
>TRBJ2-3|-|TRBV18|once
TGTGCCAGCTCAACCCTAGACGGAGATACGCAGTATTTT
CASSTLDGDTQYF
>TRBJ2-3|-|TRBV20-1|-
TGCAGTGCTAGAATCGGGGGCGACACAGATACGCAGTATTTT
CSARIGGDTDTQYF
>TRBJ1-2|-|TRBV12-3/TRBV12-4|few
TGTGCCAGCAGCACCATGGGCTATGGCTACACCTTC
CASSTMGYGYTF
>TRBJ2-7|-|TRBV4-1|-
TGCGCCAGCAGCCAAGATAGACGCGGCGGAACCTACGAGCAGTACTTC
CASSQDRRGGTYEQYF
>TRBJ1-2|TRBD1|TRBV12-3/TRBV12-4|many
TGTGCCAGCAGCCTACGCTTGGACAGGGGCTATGGCTACACCTTC
CASSLRLDRGYGYTF
>TRBJ2-7|-|TRBV20-1|few
TGCAGTGCTAGAGTTGAAGGGATCTACGAGCAGTACTTC
CSARVEGIYEQYF
>TRBJ2-1|-|TRBV6-5|few
TGTGCCAGCAGTTATATATTTCCATGGAATGAGCAGTTCTTC
CASSYIFPWNEQFF
>TRBJ2-2|-|TRBV4-3|-
TGCGCCAGCAGCCAAGGCCCCCGCGGGCTAGCGAATACCGGGGAGCTGTTTTTT
CASSQGPRGLANTGELFF
>TRBJ1-2|-|TRBV6-1|-
TGTGCCAGCAGGCCGGGACAAGCAGCTAACTATGGCTACACCTTC
CASRPGQAANYGYTF
>TRBJ2-2|-|TRBV20-1|-
TGCAGTGCTGACGGACTCGCGGGACTGAACACCGGGGAGCTGTTTTTT
CSADGLAGLNTGELFF
>TRBJ1-4|-|TRBV12-3/TRBV12-4|-
TGTGCCAGCAGTTTAGGGAACATGTGGGCCTCTAATGAAAAACTGTTTTTT
CASSLGNMWASNEKLFF
>TRBJ2-3|TRBD2|TRBV6-1|-
TGTGCCAGCAGTGAGATGCGCGCGGGAGGTGCAGATACGCAGTATTTT
CASSEMRAGGADTQYF
>TRBJ2-6|TRBD1|TRBV3-1|few
TGTGCCAGCAGCCAGTTCACACCAGGGGGCTCTGGGGCCAACGTCCTGACTTTC
CASSQFTPGGSGANVLTF
>TRBJ2-7|TRBD1|TRBV5-1|-
TGCGCCAGCAGCTTTGGGACAGATCCTTACCTGAGCGAGCAGTACTTC
CASSFGTDPYLSEQYF
>TRBJ1-6|-|TRBV6-5|many
TGTGCCAGCAGTTACCCCGGGACTTCGGCCCTCCACTTT
CASSYPGTSALHF
>TRBJ2-7|TRBD2|TRBV20-1|-
TGCAGTGCCCTATGGACTAGCGGGGGACACGAGCAGTACTTC
CSALWTSGGHEQYF
>TRBJ2-1|TRBD2|TRBV4-3|few
TGCGCCAGCAGCCAAGAGGTGGGCTGGCTAGCGGGGGACAATGAGCAGTTCTTC
CASSQEVGWLAGDNEQFF
>TRBJ2-3|-|TRBV29-1|few
TGCAGCGTTGAAGGACTGTCAACTAGCACAGATACGCAGTATTTT
CSVEGLSTSTDTQYF
>TRBJ1-4|-|TRBV10-3|-
TGTGCCATCAGTGAGTCGGTGGAGGCAAATGAAAAACTGTTTTTT
CAISESVEANEKLFF
>TRBJ2-1|-|TRBV11-2|-
TGTGCCAGCAGCCTCGGGGAAGCTTACAATGAGCAGTTCTTC
CASSLGEAYNEQFF
>TRBJ2-7|TRBD2|TRBV5-1|-
TGCGCCAGCAGCTTGGATGCTGGACTAGCGGGAGCTTTCTACGAGCAGTACTTC
CASSLDAGLAGAFYEQYF
>TRBJ2-5|TRBD1|TRBV6-5|few
TGTGCCAGCAGTTACGGGACAGGGAGAGAGACCCAGTACTTC
CASSYGTGRETQYF
>TRBJ2-7|TRBD2|TRBV7-8|many
TGTGCCAGCAGCTTAGTATTCAGGACTAGCGTTTACGAGCAGTACTTC
CASSLVFRTSVYEQYF
>TRBJ2-3|-|TRBV14|few
TGTGCCAGCAGCCAAGATGTCCTTAGCACAGATACGCAGTATTTT
CASSQDVLSTDTQYF
>TRBJ2-2|-|TRBV5-1|few
TGCGCCAGCAGCTTGTTGCGCGAGACAGGGGAGCTGTTTTTT
CASSLLRETGELFF
>TRBJ2-3|TRBD2|TRBV18|-
TGTGCCAGCTCACCACAAGAAGGGACTAGGACAGATACGCAGTATTTT
CASSPQEGTRTDTQYF
>TRBJ1-5|-|TRBV7-9|-
TGTGCCAGCAGCTTAACCAGGGCGGAGGGCAATCAGCCCCAGCATTTT
CASSLTRAEGNQPQHF
>TRBJ2-1|-|TRBV12-3/TRBV12-4|-
TGTGCCAGCAGCCGCCAGACTGGGACGAGGGGGTGGCATGAGCAGTTCTTC
CASSRQTGTRGWHEQFF
>TRBJ2-1|-|TRBV20-1|-
TGCAGTGTCCAGGGCCGGGGCAATGAGCAGTTCTTC
CSVQGRGNEQFF
>TRBJ2-5|TRBD2|TRBV4-2|few
TGTGCCAGCAGCCAAGATGTAGCGGGGGACTTTATTGGGGAGACCCAGTACTTC
CASSQDVAGDFIGETQYF
>TRBJ2-7|TRBD1|TRBV4-1|-
TGCGCCAGCAGCCAAGTGGGGACAGGGGGTGACGAGCAGTACTTC
CASSQVGTGGDEQYF
>TRBJ2-7|TRBD1|TRBV20-1|-
TGCAGTGCTATAATGCCCGGGACAGCAGCCTACGAGCAGTACTTC
CSAIMPGTAAYEQYF
>TRBJ2-1|-|TRBV6-1|-
TGTGCCAGCAGTCGGTTCGGGGGAGCCTACAATGAGCAGTTCTTC
CASSRFGGAYNEQFF
>TRBJ1-1|-|TRBV7-2|few
TGTGCCAGCAGCCTGAGTAGGGACAACACTGAAGCTTTCTTT
CASSLSRDNTEAFF
>TRBJ2-3|TRBD2|TRBV5-1|-
TGCGCCAGCAGCTCGACCGGGACTAGCGGGGGTGCGGATACGCAGTATTTT
CASSSTGTSGGADTQYF
>TRBJ1-5|-|TRBV12-3/TRBV12-4|few
TGTGCCAGCAGTTTCGGGGGAGCGGCCCCTTTCAATCAGCCCCAGCATTTT
CASSFGGAAPFNQPQHF
>TRBJ1-1|-|TRBV20-1|few
TGCAGTGCTACGGGCCAGGCGTTGGGTTTGGTCGAAGCTTTCTTT
CSATGQALGLVEAFF
>TRBJ2-1|TRBD2|TRBV29-1|few
TGCAGCGTTGAGGGAGCGGGAGGGCGCTACAATGAGCAGTTCTTC
CSVEGAGGRYNEQFF
>TRBJ2-1|-|TRBV3-1|-
TGTGCCAGCAGCCCAGAGGGGGGGCGCTACAATGAGCAGTTCTTC
CASSPEGGRYNEQFF
>TRBJ2-7|-|TRBV5-1|-
TGCGCCAGCAGCTTGGAAGAATCCTACGAGCAGTACTTC
CASSLEESYEQYF
>TRBJ2-7|TRBD2|TRBV20-1|few
TGCAGTGCTAGACCGGGACTAGTATCCGAGCAGTACTTC
CSARPGLVSEQYF
>TRBJ2-5|TRBD2|TRBV7-2|-
TGTGCCAGCAGCCCCCGTAGGCTAGCGGGAGAGGGGTGGACCCAGTACTTC
CASSPRRLAGEGWTQYF
>TRBJ1-5|TRBD1|TRBV6-5|-
TGTGCCAGCAGTTACATACAGGGGGATCAGCCCCAGCAATTT
CASSYIQGDQPQQF
>TRBJ2-1|TRBD2|TRBV7-2|-
TGTGCCAGCAGCTTAGGTCGGCTAGCGGGAGAGCATGAGCAGTTCTTC
CASSLGRLAGEHEQFF
>TRBJ1-6|-|TRBV11-2|-
TGTGCCAGCAGCTTAGGGGGCGCAGGGAGCTCCTATAATTCACCCCTCCACTTT
CASSLGGAGSSYNSPLHF
>TRBJ1-1|-|TRBV2|-
TGTGCCAGCAGTGAAATTGGGGGTAGCACTGAAGCTTTCTTT
CASSEIGGSTEAFF
>TRBJ2-7|TRBD1|TRBV27|-
TGTGCCAGCAGTTTATGGGGGACAGGGATCTCCTACGAGCAGTACTTC
CASSLWGTGISYEQYF
>TRBJ1-1|-|TRBV3-1|-
TGTGCCAGCAGCCAAGATCAGGGGAGGACTGAAGCTTTCTTT
CASSQDQGRTEAFF
>TRBJ2-7|TRBD1|TRBV20-1|-
TGCAGTGCGGAGGACAGGGGTACCTACGAGCAGTACTTC
CSAEDRGTYEQYF
>TRBJ2-1|TRBD2|TRBV7-2|-
TGTGCCAGCAGGACTAGCGGGAGATACAATGAGCAGTTCTTC
CASRTSGRYNEQFF
>TRBJ1-3|-|TRBV29-1|-
TGCAGCGGGGATCTGGGAAACACCATATATTTT
CSGDLGNTIYF